The entry below describes one T cell receptor beta chain. The antigen remains undetermined. The source of the sample is a study of T cell repertoires in aging, cancer and after chemotherapy. A mixed TRB-A/B primer pool amplified rearranged TRB by multiplex touch-down PCR. TCRdb re-called the multiplex PCR reads with MiXCR, one entry per CDR3 protein. In the table there are thousands of distinct CDR3 sequences, 25% of which are singletons. TCR beta rearrangements were amplified from peripheral blood genomic DNA. Trimming took off 5 bases at V and 8 bases at J, with 24 bases between the two ends. Germline V lookup: CDR1 SGHVT, CDR2 SQSDAQ. The CDR3 has 17 residues. Study-wide results and limits: Healthy donors lost TCR diversity with age mainly through richness, cancer patients through richness and evenness.

The chain recombines TRBV7-4 with TRBJ1-4; tentative D call: TRBD1 (6 bases). This clonotype was obtained from a human donor with a solid tumor. Sequencing used blood. The CDR3: CASSKYIPGGQREKLFF. CDR3 DNA: TGTGCCAGCAGCAAATACATCCCGGGGGGCCAAAGGGAAAAACTGTTTTTT.